This T cell receptor (beta chain) was sequenced during a study of cytomegalovirus exposure and HLA in healthy donors. Broader study findings: A few V segments could not be told apart, such as TRBV6-2 and TRBV6-3, and were left out.

The PCR contained 60 Vbeta and 13 Jbeta primers. TCRdb keeps only in-frame clones here, not all; method: immunoSEQ multiplex PCR. The table has 150,000 to 200,000 clones, roughly 87% seen once. V was clipped by 5 bases and J by 1 base, with 9 bases between them. This CDR3 contains 13 residues. Germline CDR1 reads WNHNN; CDR2 reads SYGVQD (reference sequence). Worth noting for this clone: The antigen is not known.

The source is a man over 45 in good health and CMV-seropositive. V is TRBV10-1 and J is TRBJ2-7; possibly TRBD1 for D (5 bases). Sequenced material: PBMCs. The CDR3 loop is CASSRGRSYEQYF. DNA of the CDR3: TGCGCCAGCAGTAGGGGAAGGTCCTACGAGCAGTACTTC.